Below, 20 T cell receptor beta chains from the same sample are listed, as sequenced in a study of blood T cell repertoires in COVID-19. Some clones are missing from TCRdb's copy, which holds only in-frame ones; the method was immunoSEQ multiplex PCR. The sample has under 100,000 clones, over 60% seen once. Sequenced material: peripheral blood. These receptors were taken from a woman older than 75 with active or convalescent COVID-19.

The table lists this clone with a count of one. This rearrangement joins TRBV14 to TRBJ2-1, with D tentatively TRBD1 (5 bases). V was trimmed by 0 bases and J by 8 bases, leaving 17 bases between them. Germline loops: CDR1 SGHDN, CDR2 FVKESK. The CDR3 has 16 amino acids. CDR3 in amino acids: CASSQEGEVESDEQFF. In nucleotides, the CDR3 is TGTGCCAGCAGCCAAGAAGGGGAAGTCGAATCCGATGAGCAGTTCTTC. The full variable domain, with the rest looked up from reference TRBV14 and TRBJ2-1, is EAGVTQFPSHSVIEKGQTVTLRCDPISGHDNLYWYRRVMGKEIKFLLHFVKESKQDESGMPNNRFLAERTGGTYSTLKVQPAELEDSGVYFCASSQEGEVESDEQFFGPGTRLTVL.

DNA for the CDR3: TGTGCCAGCAGTGAAGACGGGTTGCCACCCTACGAGCAGTACTTC. Translated, it gives CASSEDGLPPYEQYF. The chain carries TRBV28 and TRBJ2-7; D unclear. Germline V gene data show CDR1 as MDHEN and CDR2 as SYDVKM. The CDR3 has 15 residues. V shed 5 bases and J shed 2 bases, with 16 bases lying between them.

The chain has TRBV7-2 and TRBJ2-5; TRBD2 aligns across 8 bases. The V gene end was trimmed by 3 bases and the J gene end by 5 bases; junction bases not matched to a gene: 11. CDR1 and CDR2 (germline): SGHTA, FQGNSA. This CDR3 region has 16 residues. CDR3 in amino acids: CASSFLGGAAGETQYF. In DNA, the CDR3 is TGTGCCAGCAGCTTCCTCGGGGGGGCCGCGGGGGAGACCCAGTACTTC.

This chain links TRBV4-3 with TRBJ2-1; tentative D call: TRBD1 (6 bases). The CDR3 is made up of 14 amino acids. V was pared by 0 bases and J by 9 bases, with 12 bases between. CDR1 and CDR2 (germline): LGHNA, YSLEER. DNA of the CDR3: TGCGCCAGCAGCCAAGAGGGGCGGACAGTTGAGCAGTTCTTC. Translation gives CASSQEGRTVEQFF.

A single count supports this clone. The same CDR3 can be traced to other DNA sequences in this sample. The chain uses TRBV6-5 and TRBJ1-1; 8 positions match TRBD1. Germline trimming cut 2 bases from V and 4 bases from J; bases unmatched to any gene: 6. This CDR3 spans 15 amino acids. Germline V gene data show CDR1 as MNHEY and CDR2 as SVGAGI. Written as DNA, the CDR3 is TGTGCCAGCAGTTACACTCGGACAGGGACCACTGAAGCTTTCTTT. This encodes CASSYTRTGTTEAFF.

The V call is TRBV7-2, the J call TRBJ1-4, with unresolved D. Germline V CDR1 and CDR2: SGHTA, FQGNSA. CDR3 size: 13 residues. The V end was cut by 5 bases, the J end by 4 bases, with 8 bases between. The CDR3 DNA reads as TGTGCCAGCAGCCTCAACTTTAATGAAAAACTGTTTTTT. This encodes CASSLNFNEKLFF.

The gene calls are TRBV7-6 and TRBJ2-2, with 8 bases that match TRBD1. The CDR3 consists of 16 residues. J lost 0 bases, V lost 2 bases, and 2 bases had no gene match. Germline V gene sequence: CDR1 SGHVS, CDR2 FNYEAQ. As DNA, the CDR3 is TGTGCCAGCAGCTTACAGACAGGGGCGAACACCGGGGAGCTGTTTTTT. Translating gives CASSLQTGANTGELFF.

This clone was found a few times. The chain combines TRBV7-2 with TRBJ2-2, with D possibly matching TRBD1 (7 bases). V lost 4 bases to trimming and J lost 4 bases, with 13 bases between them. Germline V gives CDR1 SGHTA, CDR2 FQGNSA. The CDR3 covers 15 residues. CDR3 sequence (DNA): TGTGCCAGCAGCTCCCGCGGGACAGCCACCGGGGAGCTGTTTTTT. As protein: CASSSRGTATGELFF.

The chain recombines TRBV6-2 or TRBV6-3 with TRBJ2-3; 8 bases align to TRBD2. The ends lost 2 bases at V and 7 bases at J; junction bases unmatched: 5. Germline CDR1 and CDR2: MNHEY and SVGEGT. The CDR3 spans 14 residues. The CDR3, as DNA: TGTGCCAGCAGTTACGTGGGACTAGAGAATACGCAGTATTTT. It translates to CASSYVGLENTQYF.

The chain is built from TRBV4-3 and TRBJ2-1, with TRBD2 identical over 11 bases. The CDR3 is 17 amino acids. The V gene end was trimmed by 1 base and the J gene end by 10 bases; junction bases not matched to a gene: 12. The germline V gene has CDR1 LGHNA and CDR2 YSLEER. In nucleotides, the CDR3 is TGCGCCAGCAGCCAAGGTTCAGTAGCGGGGGGGGATTGGGAGCAGTTCTTC. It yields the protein CASSQGSVAGGDWEQFF.

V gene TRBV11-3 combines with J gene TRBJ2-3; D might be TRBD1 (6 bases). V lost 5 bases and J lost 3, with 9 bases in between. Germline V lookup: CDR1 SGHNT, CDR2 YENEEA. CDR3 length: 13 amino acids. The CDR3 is CASSLGQTDTQYF. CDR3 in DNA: TGTGCCAGCAGCCTCGGACAGACAGATACGCAGTATTTT.

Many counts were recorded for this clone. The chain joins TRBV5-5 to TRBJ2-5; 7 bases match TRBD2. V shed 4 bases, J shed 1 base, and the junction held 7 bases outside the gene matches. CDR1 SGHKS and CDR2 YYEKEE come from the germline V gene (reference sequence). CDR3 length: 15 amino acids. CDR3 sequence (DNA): TGTGCCAGCAGCCCTCCGAGCGGGACCCAAGAGACCCAGTACTTC. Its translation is CASSPPSGTQETQYF.

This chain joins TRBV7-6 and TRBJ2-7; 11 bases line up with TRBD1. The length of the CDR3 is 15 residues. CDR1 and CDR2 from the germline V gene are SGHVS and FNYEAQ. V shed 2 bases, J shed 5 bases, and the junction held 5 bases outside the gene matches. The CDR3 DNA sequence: TGTGCCAGCAGCTTACCCCGGACAGGGGGCGACGAGCAGTACTTC. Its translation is CASSLPRTGGDEQYF.

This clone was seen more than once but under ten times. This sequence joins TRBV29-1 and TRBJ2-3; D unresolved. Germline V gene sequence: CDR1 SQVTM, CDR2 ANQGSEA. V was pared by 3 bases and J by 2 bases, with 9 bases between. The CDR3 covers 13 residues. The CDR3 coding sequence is TGCAGCGTTGAGTCCCCGGTCACAGATACGCAGTATTTT. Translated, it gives CSVESPVTDTQYF.

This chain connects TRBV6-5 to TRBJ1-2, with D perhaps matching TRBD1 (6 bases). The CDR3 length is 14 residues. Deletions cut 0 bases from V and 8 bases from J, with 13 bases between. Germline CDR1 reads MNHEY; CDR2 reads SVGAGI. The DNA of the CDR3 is TGTGCCAGCAGTTACTCTACTCAGGGGCCCGGCTACACCTTC. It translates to CASSYSTQGPGYTF.

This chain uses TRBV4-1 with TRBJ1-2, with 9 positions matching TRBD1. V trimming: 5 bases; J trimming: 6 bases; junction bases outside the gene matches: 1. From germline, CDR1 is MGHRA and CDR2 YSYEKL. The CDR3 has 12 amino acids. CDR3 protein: CASSRTGDGYTF. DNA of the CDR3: TGCGCCAGCAGCAGGACAGGGGATGGCTACACCTTC.

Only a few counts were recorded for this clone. CDR3 bases: TGTGCCAGCAGTTACTCTGGGGAGGTTGGCTACACCTTC. Amino acid sequence: CASSYSGEVGYTF. The V call is TRBV6-5, the J call TRBJ1-2; D ambiguous. Trimming left V 0 bases short and J 7 bases short, with 9 bases between. Germline loops: CDR1 MNHEY, CDR2 SVGAGI. CDR3 size: 13 residues.

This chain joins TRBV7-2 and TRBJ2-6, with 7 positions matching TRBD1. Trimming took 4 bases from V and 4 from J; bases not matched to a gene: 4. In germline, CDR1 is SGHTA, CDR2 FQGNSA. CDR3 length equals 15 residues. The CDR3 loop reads CASSSGQMGANVLTF. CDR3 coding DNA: TGTGCCAGCAGCTCGGGACAGATGGGGGCCAACGTCCTGACTTTC. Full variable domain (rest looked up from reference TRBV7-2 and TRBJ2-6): GAGVSQSPSNKVTEKGKDVELRCDPISGHTALYWYRQSLGQGLEFLIYFQGNSAPDKSGLPSDRFSAERTGGSVSTLTIQRTQQEDSAVYLCASSSGQMGANVLTFGAGSRLTVL.

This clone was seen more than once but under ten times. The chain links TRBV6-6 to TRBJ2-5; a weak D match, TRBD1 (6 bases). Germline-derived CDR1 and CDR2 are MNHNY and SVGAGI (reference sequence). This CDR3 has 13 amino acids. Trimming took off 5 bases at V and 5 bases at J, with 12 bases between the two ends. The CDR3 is CASSPTGFETQYF. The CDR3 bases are TGTGCCAGCAGTCCGACAGGCTTCGAGACCCAGTACTTC.

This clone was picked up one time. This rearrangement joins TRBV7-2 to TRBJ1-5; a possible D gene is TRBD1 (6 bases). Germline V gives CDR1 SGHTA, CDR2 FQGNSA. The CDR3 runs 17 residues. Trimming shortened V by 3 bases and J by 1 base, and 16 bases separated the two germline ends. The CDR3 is CASSFMVQGRSNQPQHF. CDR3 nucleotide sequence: TGTGCCAGCAGCTTTATGGTACAGGGTCGAAGCAATCAGCCCCAGCATTTT.